These T cell receptor beta chains were read from a single sample in a study of human T cells and chemical hapten exposure. TCRdb reprocessed the 5' RACE reads with MiXCR, giving one entry per CDR3 protein. The sample yields about 81,000 distinct CDR3 sequences, roughly 8.4% seen once. These receptors all stem from a male donor in good health. CDR3s include the opening cysteine and the closing phenylalanine or tryptophan. D genes are given only for firm matches. Clone sizes are given selectively: once, few, many, or a class where the clone is expanded.

clone_size | j_call | d_call | v_call | cdr3_aa | cdr3_nt
few | TRBJ1-2 | - | TRBV29-1 | CSVDHRVNYGYTF | TGCAGCGTTGACCACAGGGTAAACTATGGCTACACCTTC
many | TRBJ2-7 | - | TRBV6-4 | CASIAPSSYEQYF | TGTGCCAGCATAGCGCCTAGCTCCTACGAGCAGTACTTC
many | TRBJ2-7 | TRBD1 | TRBV14 | CASSQDPSDRVRPYEQYF | TGTGCCAGCAGCCAAGACCCTTCCGACAGGGTTCGTCCCTACGAGCAGTACTTC
many | TRBJ2-3 | - | TRBV29-1 | CSAVPRITMGTDTQYF | TGCAGCGCTGTGCCTAGGATCACTATGGGCACAGATACGCAGTATTTT
many | TRBJ2-6 | TRBD1 | TRBV5-1 | CASSPAEQGANRANVLTF | TGCGCCAGCAGCCCCGCGGAACAGGGGGCAAATAGGGCCAACGTCCTGACTTTC
many | TRBJ2-7 | - | TRBV20-1 | CSAIGAYEQYF | TGCAGTGCTATTGGGGCCTACGAGCAGTACTTC
few | TRBJ2-3 | TRBD2 | TRBV29-1 | CSGRGLAGPDTQYF | TGCAGCGGGCGAGGACTAGCGGGACCTGATACGCAGTATTTT
few | TRBJ1-1 | - | TRBV7-9 | CASSLAGEATEAFF | TGTGCCAGCAGCTTAGCGGGGGAGGCCACTGAAGCTTTCTTT
many | TRBJ1-5 | - | TRBV27 | CASSFSRNSNQPQHF | TGTGCCAGCAGTTTTAGCAGAAATAGCAATCAGCCCCAGCATTTT
few | TRBJ1-5 | - | TRBV11-2 | CASSRISNQPQHF | TGTGCCAGCAGCCGCATAAGCAATCAGCCCCAGCATTTT
few | TRBJ2-5 | - | TRBV5-1 | CASSVRLETQYF | TGCGCCAGCAGCGTTAGACTAGAGACCCAGTACTTC
few | TRBJ2-7 | TRBD1 | TRBV4-3 | CASSQDFAGTAYEQYF | TGCGCCAGCAGCCAAGATTTCGCCGGGACAGCCTACGAGCAGTACTTC
- | TRBJ2-3 | TRBD2 | TRBV10-3 | CAISETSGAGSTDTQYF | TGTGCCATCAGTGAAACTAGCGGGGCGGGGAGCACAGATACGCAGTATTTT
few | TRBJ2-1 | TRBD2 | TRBV12-5 | CASGGTSGIYNEQFF | TGTGCTAGTGGAGGGACTAGCGGGATATACAATGAGCAGTTCTTC
- | TRBJ2-3 | - | TRBV4-3 | CASSQDPRRTDTQYF | TGCGCCAGCAGCCAAGATCCACGGCGGACAGATACGCAGTATTTT
few | TRBJ2-7 | - | TRBV12-3/TRBV12-4 | CASSPGGAYEQYF | TGTGCCAGCAGTCCCGGTGGGGCCTACGAGCAGTACTTC